The rows below give T cell receptor beta chains drawn from one sample of a study of graft-versus-host responses after intestinal transplantation. These TCRs' antigens remain unknown. Profiled with immunoSEQ multiplex PCR; TCRdb holds only in-frame clones, not every one. This table has some 90,000 clones, 90% appearing once. Sequences were derived from unstimulated CD4+ T cells sorted from spleen or lymph node cells, sampled before intestinal transplant. The receptor set was obtained from a human donor who received an intestinal transplant. Each CDR3 is given with its conserved first and last residue. A D gene is named only where the DNA matches it firmly. Part of the rows lack a size; the others show once, few, many or a class for expanded clones.

TRBV6-5,TRBJ2-7,12,NA,NA,TGTGCCAGCAGGACCGGGACACTGGGGGATTACTTC,CASRTGTLGDYF
TRBV7-2,TRBJ2-1,15,TRBD2,NA,TGTGCCAGCAGCCCCCAGCGGGGGAGGGTCAATGAGCAGTTCTTC,CASSPQRGRVNEQFF
TRBV6-5,TRBJ2-7,16,NA,NA,TGTGCCAGCAGTTATAAATCAGGGGCCAAACCCTACGAGCAGTACTTC,CASSYKSGAKPYEQYF
TRBV5-1,TRBJ2-4,14,NA,NA,TGCGCCAGCAGCTCGGTCCTAGCCAAAAACATTCAGTACTTC,CASSSVLAKNIQYF
TRBV7-2,TRBJ1-1,12,NA,NA,TGTGCCAGCAGCTTATCAGGTTACGAAGCTTTCTTT,CASSLSGYEAFF
TRBV6-1,TRBJ1-5,12,NA,NA,TGTGCCAGCAGTACGCAGTATCAGCCCCAGCATTTT,CASSTQYQPQHF
TRBV18,TRBJ1-5,14,TRBD1,NA,TGTGCCAGCTCACCGCGGACAGGGGGCGAGCCCCAGCATTTT,CASSPRTGGEPQHF
TRBV7-8,TRBJ2-6,15,NA,NA,TGTGCCAGCAGCTCAATGGGGAGCGGGGCCAACGTCCTGACTTTC,CASSSMGSGANVLTF
TRBV11-3,TRBJ1-3,15,NA,NA,TGTGCCAGCAGCTTTAGGGGAAACTCTGGAAACACCATATATTTT,CASSFRGNSGNTIYF
TRBV5-1,TRBJ2-5,16,NA,NA,TGCGCCAGCAGCCCCCAGGCCCGGGGGTCTATGGAGACCCAGTACTTC,CASSPQARGSMETQYF
TRBV19,TRBJ2-7,14,NA,NA,TGTGCCAGTAGTAACGCCTTAGGAGCCTACGAGCAGTACTTC,CASSNALGAYEQYF
TRBV10-1,TRBJ2-3,15,TRBD2,NA,TGCGCCAGCAGTGATCGGCGGGGGAACACAGATACGCAGTATTTT,CASSDRRGNTDTQYF
TRBV2,TRBJ1-1,13,NA,NA,TGTGCCAGCGCCCTGAGAGAGAGCACTGAAGCTTTCTTT,CASALRESTEAFF
TRBV6-6,TRBJ1-1,15,NA,NA,TGTGCCAGCAGTTACGCCGGGCGGGGTAGCACTGAAGCTTTCTTT,CASSYAGRGSTEAFF
TRBV9,TRBJ2-2,18,NA,NA,TGTGCCAGCAGCGTCCCCAACGGGTTGCGGGCTAACACCGGGGAGCTGTTTTTT,CASSVPNGLRANTGELFF
TRBV7-9,TRBJ1-1,12,NA,NA,TGTGCCAGCAGTCAAGGACAAAATGAAGCTTTCTTT,CASSQGQNEAFF
TRBV9,TRBJ1-6,13,NA,NA,TGTGCCAGCAGCGTAGACTTAGCTTCACCCCTCCACTTT,CASSVDLASPLHF
TRBV5-1,TRBJ1-4,13,TRBD1,NA,TGCGCCAGCAGCCAGGGGGATAATGAAAAACTGTTTTTT,CASSQGDNEKLFF
TRBV9,TRBJ1-1,14,TRBD1,NA,TGTGCCAGCAGTGAACAGGGGGCTATCGGTGAAGCTTTCTTT,CASSEQGAIGEAFF
TRBV6-5,TRBJ2-3,15,NA,NA,TGTGCCAGCAGGCGAGGACTGGGAAGCACAGATACGCAGTATTTT,CASRRGLGSTDTQYF
TRBV5-4,TRBJ2-6,15,NA,NA,TGTGCCAGCAGCTTGAGAGATTCCGGGGCCAACGTCCTGACTTTC,CASSLRDSGANVLTF
TRBV6-5,TRBJ2-1,16,TRBD2,NA,TGTGCCAGCAGTTACTCGGCGACTAGCGGGGTTAATGAGCAGTTCTTC,CASSYSATSGVNEQFF
TRBV7-9,TRBJ2-7,13,NA,NA,TGTGCCAGCAGCTCCCCTCCAGTCTCCGAGCAGTACTTC,CASSSPPVSEQYF
TRBV7-3,TRBJ2-1,14,NA,NA,TGTGCCAGCAGCACCCGGAGCTCCTACAATGAGCAGTTCTTC,CASSTRSSYNEQFF
TRBV6-1,TRBJ1-6,14,NA,NA,TGTGCCAGCAGTGAACAGGCGGGTAATTCACCCCTCCACTTT,CASSEQAGNSPLHF
TRBV2,TRBJ1-1,14,NA,NA,TGTGCCAGCAGGATCAGGGGCCCGAACACTGAAGCTTTCTTT,CASRIRGPNTEAFF
TRBV6-5,TRBJ1-5,14,NA,few,TGTGCCAGCAGACCCGGGTATAGCAATCAGCCCCAGCATTTT,CASRPGYSNQPQHF
TRBV7-3,TRBJ2-3,15,TRBD2,NA,TGTGCCAGCAGCTTGGGGCGGGGGGGCACAGATACGCAGTATTTT,CASSLGRGGTDTQYF
TRBV4-2,TRBJ1-1,15,NA,NA,TGTGCCAGCAGCCAAGTCGGTCCCATGAACACTGAAGCTTTCTTT,CASSQVGPMNTEAFF
TRBV20-1,TRBJ2-7,11,NA,NA,TGCAGTGCTCAAGCCCCCTCCGAGCAGTACTTC,CSAQAPSEQYF
TRBV18,TRBJ1-5,13,NA,NA,TGTGCCAGCTCACTGGATACGGGTCAGCCCCAGCATTTT,CASSLDTGQPQHF
TRBV7-3,TRBJ1-1,13,NA,NA,TGTGCCAGCAGCTGGGACAAGAACACTGAAGCTTTCTTT,CASSWDKNTEAFF
TRBV18,TRBJ1-1,16,NA,NA,TGTGCCAGCTCACCACGCAGAAATAATATGAACACTGAAGCTTTCTTT,CASSPRRNNMNTEAFF
TRBV19,TRBJ1-2,14,NA,NA,TGTGCCAGTAGTCCGCCGGACAGCAACTATGGCTACACCTTC,CASSPPDSNYGYTF
TRBV6-5,TRBJ2-1,14,TRBD1,NA,TGTGCCAGCACCCCGGACAGGGCCTACAATGAGCAGTTCTTC,CASTPDRAYNEQFF
TRBV7-6,TRBJ2-5,14,NA,once,TGTGCCAGCAGCTTGGAGGGGGCGGGAGAGACCCAGTACTTC,CASSLEGAGETQYF
TRBV13,TRBJ1-2,19,NA,NA,TGTGCCAGCAGCTTCCGTCGAGAGACAGTCCCGCCGGATTGGTATGGCTACACCTTC,CASSFRRETVPPDWYGYTF
TRBV11-2,TRBJ2-1,15,NA,NA,TGTGCCAGCAGCAAGGACATGAGCTCCTACAATGAGCAGTTCTTC,CASSKDMSSYNEQFF
TRBV6-6,TRBJ2-7,14,NA,NA,TGTGCCAGCACTAAGACCCCGGGATCCTACGAGCAGTACTTC,CASTKTPGSYEQYF
TRBV10-2,TRBJ1-1,12,NA,once,TGCGCCAGCACGCGCGAGAACACTGAAGCTTTCTTT,CASTRENTEAFF
TRBV6-6,TRBJ1-2,15,TRBD1,NA,TGTGCCAGCAGTTACCCAGGACAGGCCCACTATGGCTACACCTTC,CASSYPGQAHYGYTF
TRBV15,TRBJ2-7,14,TRBD1,once,TGTGCCTCTCGGACAGGACCACACCCCTACGAGCAGTACTTC,CASRTGPHPYEQYF
TRBV18,TRBJ1-4,16,NA,NA,TGTGCCAGCTCACCACGTTCACAGTTGCTGAATGAAAAACTGTTTTTT,CASSPRSQLLNEKLFF
TRBV7-9,TRBJ2-7,16,NA,NA,TGTGCCAGCAGCCATTACAGGGATCAAAGCTCCTACGAGCAGTACTTC,CASSHYRDQSSYEQYF
TRBV6-5,TRBJ2-3,14,NA,NA,TGTGCCAGCAGTGCACAGGCTAGCACAGATACGCAGTATTTT,CASSAQASTDTQYF
TRBV5-1,TRBJ2-1,14,TRBD1,NA,TGCGCCAGCAGCTTGTTTGGACAGGGCGATGAGCAGTTCTTC,CASSLFGQGDEQFF
TRBV5-1,TRBJ1-1,14,TRBD1,NA,TGCGCCAGCAGCTCGGGACAGGGGGCGACTGAAGCTTTCTTT,CASSSGQGATEAFF
TRBV27,TRBJ1-5,15,TRBD1,NA,TGTGCCAGCAGTACATCGACAGGGGTCAATCAGCCCCAGCATTTT,CASSTSTGVNQPQHF
TRBV23-1,TRBJ1-6,15,TRBD1,NA,TGCGCCAGCAGGCCACAGGGGCCGAATAATTCACCCCTCCACTTT,CASRPQGPNNSPLHF
TRBV10-3,TRBJ2-7,15,TRBD2,once,TGTGCCATCAGTGAGCTCGGGACTAGCGGGTACGAGCAGTACTTC,CAISELGTSGYEQYF
TRBV5-4,TRBJ1-2,14,TRBD1,NA,TGTGCCAGCAGCTTGGCGGAGGGGGCTTGGGGCTACACCTTC,CASSLAEGAWGYTF
TRBV7-2,TRBJ2-2,15,TRBD2,NA,TGTGCCAGCAGCTTGCTAGGGCGGGGGGCCGGGGAGCTGTTTTTT,CASSLLGRGAGELFF
TRBV4-2,TRBJ1-1,16,TRBD1,NA,TGTGCCAGCAGCCAAGATGGGCAGGGGGGGAACACTGAAGCTTTCTTT,CASSQDGQGGNTEAFF
TRBV5-6,TRBJ1-2,13,TRBD1,few,TGTGCCAGCAGCTGGGACAGGGGAGGTGGCTACACCTTC,CASSWDRGGGYTF
TRBV28,TRBJ1-5,18,NA,NA,TGTGCCAGCAGTTTACCGACGTTAGGGGGGGCGAGCAATCAGCCCCAGCATTTT,CASSLPTLGGASNQPQHF